This passage covers 9 T cell receptor beta chains from one sample sequenced in a study of blood T cell repertoires in COVID-19. Data came from immunoSEQ multiplex PCR; TCRdb stores just in-frame clones and leaves some out. The data contain tens of thousands of clones, about nine tenths of them singletons. The sample comprised peripheral blood. The receptors were sampled from a woman of 80 years or more in a cohort sampled during active or convalescent COVID-19.

The chain carries TRBV10-1 and TRBJ1-5; 12 nucleotides align to TRBD1. J lost 2 bases, V lost 8 bases, and 16 bases had no gene match. Germline V gene sequence: CDR1 WNHNN, CDR2 SYGVQD (reference sequence). The CDR3 is made up of 19 amino acids. CDR3 protein: CASVSWDRGPDEGNQPQHF. Here the CDR3 DNA reads TGCGCCAGCGTCTCCTGGGACAGGGGGCCCGATGAGGGCAATCAGCCCCAGCATTTT.

This chain links TRBV21-1 with TRBJ2-4; the table assigns TRBD1, which was not confirmed against the DNA. TRBV21-1 is a pseudogene locus. The CDR3 has 18 amino acids. CDR3 region: CASSKVEPSGTEKNIQYF. The DNA of the CDR3 is TGTGCCAGCAGCAAAGTAGAGCCCAGTGGGACAGAGAAAAACATTCAGTACTTC.

The J gene is TRBJ2-1, the V gene TRBV29-1; the match to TRBD2 covers 8 bases. V gave up 4 bases and J gave up 4 bases; unmatched junction bases: 3. Per the germline V gene, CDR1 is SQVTM and CDR2 is ANQGSEA. The CDR3 totals 13 residues. The CDR3 reads CSVVPGGYNEQFF. CDR3 DNA: TGCAGCGTTGTGCCGGGGGGGTACAATGAGCAGTTCTTC.

The gene calls are TRBV4-1 and TRBJ1-2, with 10 positions matching TRBD1. CDR1 is MGHRA and CDR2 is YSYEKL in the germline V gene. With V trimmed by 3 bases and J by 4 bases, 5 bases remained unmatched. The CDR3 runs 15 residues. In DNA form, the CDR3 reads TGCGCCAGCAGCCAGACCGGGACAGGGGTCTATGGCTACACCTTC. Translated: CASSQTGTGVYGYTF.

J is TRBJ2-2 and V is TRBV15, with D perhaps TRBD1 (6 bases). The CDR3 length is 17 residues. CDR1 is LNHNV, CDR2 YYDKDF, per germline (reference sequence). The V and J ends lost 8 bases and 0 bases respectively, with 19 bases between them. CDR3 amino acids: CATPRDTASANTGELFF. The CDR3 DNA reads TGTGCCACCCCGAGGGACACTGCCTCCGCGAACACCGGGGAGCTGTTTTTT.

The rearrangement joins TRBV7-9 to TRBJ2-1, with a tentative D call TRBD1 (6 bases). V lost 5 bases and J lost 8, with 19 bases in between. CDR1 SEHNR and CDR2 FQNEAQ come from the germline V gene (reference sequence). This CDR3 has 15 residues. CDR3 sequence: CASSRAGVESDEQFF. In DNA form, the CDR3 reads TGTGCCAGCAGCCGGGCAGGGGTTGAAAGCGATGAGCAGTTCTTC.

In this sample, this clone turned up once. The V and J genes are TRBV11-3 and TRBJ2-3; 8 bases agree with TRBD2. V lost 1 base, J lost 8 bases, and 5 bases stayed unmatched. Germline loops: CDR1 SGHNT, CDR2 YENEEA. This CDR3 is 14 amino acids long. This CDR3 is CASSLVPLAGTQYF. The CDR3 coding sequence is TGTGCCAGCAGCTTAGTTCCCCTAGCGGGTACGCAGTATTTT.

V and J are TRBV4-1 and TRBJ2-7; TRBD1 might be the D (7 bases). V lost 6 bases, J lost 4 bases, and 13 bases lay in between. CDR1 is MGHRA and CDR2 is YSYEKL in the germline V gene. The CDR3 sequence is 13 residues long. The CDR3 DNA sequence: TGCGCCAGCAGGAGCAGGGGGAGGTACGAGCAGTACTTC. It yields the protein CASRSRGRYEQYF.

This clone was found once. The gene calls are TRBV7-6 and TRBJ2-2; D uncertain. In germline, CDR1 is SGHVS, CDR2 FNYEAQ. The CDR3 length is 15 residues. The V gene lost 1 base and the J gene lost 5 bases, with 11 bases spanning the gap. Here the CDR3 DNA reads TGTGCCAGCAGCTTAGAACCCGCGGCGACCGGGGAGCTGTTTTTT. Its protein product is CASSLEPAATGELFF.